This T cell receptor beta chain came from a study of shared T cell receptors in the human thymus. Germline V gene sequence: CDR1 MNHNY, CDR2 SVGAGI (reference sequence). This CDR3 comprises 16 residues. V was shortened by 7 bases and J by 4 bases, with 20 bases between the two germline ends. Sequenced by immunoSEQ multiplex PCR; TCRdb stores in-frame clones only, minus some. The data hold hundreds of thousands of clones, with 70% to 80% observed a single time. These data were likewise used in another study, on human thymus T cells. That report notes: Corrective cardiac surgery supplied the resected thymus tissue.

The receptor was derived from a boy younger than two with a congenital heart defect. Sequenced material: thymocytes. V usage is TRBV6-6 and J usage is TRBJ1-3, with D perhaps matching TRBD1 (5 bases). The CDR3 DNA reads TGTGCCAGCACCACCGGGACTGTCCTCTCCGGAAACACCATATATTTT. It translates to CASTTGTVLSGNTIYF.